Below, 6 T cell receptor beta chains from the same sample are listed, as sequenced in a study of regulatory T cells in long-lasting Graves disease. Time point described: newly diagnosed GD, antithyroid drugs for less than 3 months. The TCR library was prepared using RNA isolated from PBMCs. Construction of TCR beta libraries relied on iRepertoire HTBI primers and on Arm-PCR targeting CDR3 regions. TCRdb re-called the multiplex PCR reads with MiXCR, one entry per CDR3 protein. Among 390,000 or so distinct CDR3 sequences listed, about 11% were seen once. This sample also appeared in a second study, on T cells in Graves' hyperthyroidism and ophthalmopathy.

Sequencing was performed on peripheral blood mononuclear cells (PBMCs), taken at new diagnosis, from a patient treated with antithyroid drugs. Receptors were obtained from a woman younger than 30 with Graves disease.

This clonotype was seen many times. The chain recombines TRBV7-3 with TRBJ2-1, with TRBD2 identical over 10 bases. J gave up 6 bases and V 5 bases, and 7 bases lay outside the gene matches. CDR3 size: 15 residues. Germline V gene sequence: CDR1 SGHTA, CDR2 FQGTGA. The CDR3 region is CASSRGTSAINEQFF. CDR3 DNA: TGTGCCAGCAGCCGCGGGACTAGCGCAATCAATGAGCAGTTCTTC.

This clonotype was recorded at least ten times. V is TRBV2 and J is TRBJ2-2, with D unresolved. CDR1 is SNHLY, CDR2 FYNNEI, per germline. CDR3 length: 13 amino acids. The V end was cut by 7 bases, the J end by 5 bases, with 11 bases between. The CDR3 bases are TGTGCCAGCAAATTTTCCGGGACCGGGGAGCTGTTTTTT. It specifies CASKFSGTGELFF.

This clonotype has ten or more counts. V and J are TRBV12-3 or TRBV12-4 and TRBJ2-5, with D perhaps matching TRBD2 (5 bases). The CDR3 totals 15 residues. Trimming stripped 8 bases from V and 9 bases from J, with 25 bases between. The CDR3 region is CASAPSIAGFGAQYF. Here the CDR3 DNA reads TGTGCCAGCGCTCCAAGTATTGCCGGGTTCGGGGCCCAGTACTTC.

This clonotype was counted many times. The chain couples TRBV13 to TRBJ2-5; the match to TRBD2 covers 8 bases. The CDR3 is made up of 15 amino acids. The V segment lost 2 bases and the J segment 5 bases; nucleotides outside the gene matches: 7. Per the germline V gene, CDR1 is PRHDT and CDR2 is FYEKMQ (reference sequence). The CDR3 here is CASSLKRELRETQYF. Here the CDR3 DNA reads TGTGCCAGCAGCTTAAAGCGGGAGCTGCGGGAGACCCAGTACTTC.

This clonotype showed up just a few times. The chain joins TRBV4-1 to TRBJ2-1; TRBD2 matches at 12 bases. The J segment lost 4 bases and the V segment lost 3 bases, leaving 7 bases of the junction unmatched. This CDR3 contains 17 residues. Germline V gene sequence: CDR1 MGHRA, CDR2 YSYEKL. The CDR3 DNA reads TGCGCCAGCAGCCACATGACTAGCGGGGGATCTTACAATGAGCAGTTCTTC. This translates into CASSHMTSGGSYNEQFF.

As for this clonotype: One base away lies a much larger clone, so this may be a sequencing read error. This chain joins TRBV30 and TRBJ1-2; 7 bases are a match to TRBD1. Germline V lookup: CDR1 GTSNPN, CDR2 SVGIG (reference sequence). The CDR3 runs 15 residues. The junction had 11 bases not matched to a gene; V was cut back by 7 bases and J by 0 bases. The CDR3 is CASSKTGDTNYGYTF. CDR3 nucleotides: TGTGCCTCATCCAAAACAGGGGATACTAACTATGGCTACACCTTC.